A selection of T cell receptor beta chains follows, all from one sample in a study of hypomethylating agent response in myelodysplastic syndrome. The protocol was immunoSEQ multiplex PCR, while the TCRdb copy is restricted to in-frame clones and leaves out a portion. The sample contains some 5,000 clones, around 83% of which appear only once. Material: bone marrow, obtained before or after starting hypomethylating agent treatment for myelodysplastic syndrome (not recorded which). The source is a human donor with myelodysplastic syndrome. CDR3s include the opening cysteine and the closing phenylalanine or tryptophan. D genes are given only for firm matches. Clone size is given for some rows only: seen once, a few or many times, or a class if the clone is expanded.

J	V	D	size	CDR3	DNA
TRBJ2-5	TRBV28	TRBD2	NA	CASSVSGRAMKTQYF	TGTGCCAGCAGCGTTAGCGGGAGGGCCATGAAGACCCAGTACTTC
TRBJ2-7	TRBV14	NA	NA	CASSSTNSYEQYF	TGTGCCAGCAGCAGCACTAATTCCTACGAGCAGTACTTC
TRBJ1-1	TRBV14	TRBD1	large	CASTNTFGQGNTEAFF	TGTGCCAGCACCAACACTTTTGGACAGGGGAACACTGAAGCTTTCTTT
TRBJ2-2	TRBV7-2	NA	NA	CASSRENTGELFF	TGTGCCAGCAGCCGGGAAAACACCGGGGAGCTGTTTTTT
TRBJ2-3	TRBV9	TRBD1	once	CASSAGNQGAENTQYF	TGTGCCAGCAGCGCCGGCAATCAGGGGGCAGAGAATACGCAGTATTTT
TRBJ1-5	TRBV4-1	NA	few	CASSQSTGTNQPQHF	TGCGCCAGCAGCCAATCTACAGGGACCAATCAGCCCCAGCATTTT
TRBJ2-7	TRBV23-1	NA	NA	CASPQGGTGGYEQYF	TGCGCCAGCCCCCAGGGGGGGACGGGGGGCTACGAGCAGTACTTC
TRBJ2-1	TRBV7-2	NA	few	CASSLALSGEQFF	TGTGCCAGCAGCTTAGCTTTATCTGGTGAGCAGTTCTTC
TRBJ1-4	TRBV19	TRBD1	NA	CASSGPGTGEEKLFF	TGTGCCAGTAGTGGCCCCGGGACAGGGGAGGAAAAACTGTTTTTT
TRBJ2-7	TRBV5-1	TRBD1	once	CASSPPTGGHYEQYF	TGCGCCAGCAGCCCCCCGACAGGGGGGCACTACGAGCAGTACTTC
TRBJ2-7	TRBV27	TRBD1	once	CASSGQTGGYEQYF	TGTGCCAGCAGCGGCCAGACAGGGGGCTACGAGCAGTACTTC